This TCR beta chain was identified during a study of blood T cell repertoires in COVID-19. As for the study in general: Acute and convalescent COVID-19 samples came from the United States, Italy and Spain. The analysed material was cDNA or gDNA that came from T cells, B-cell-depleted T cells, or PBMCs.

There are 12 residues in the CDR3. V was cut by 4 bases and J by 4 bases, with 6 bases left in between. Germline V gives CDR1 SGHKS, CDR2 YYEKEE (reference sequence). Per the study methods: Using reference gene primer amplification, nucleated cell counts were estimated. Profiling relied on immunoSEQ multiplex PCR, and the TCRdb table lists in-frame clones only, not all of them. V and J calls and clone size are given by that table; D and trimming were obtained from the DNA. The sample consists of 55,000 to 80,000 clones, around 83% of them appearing once. This sequence originates from a human donor in a cohort sampled during active COVID-19. The chain couples TRBV5-5 to TRBJ1-3; D is possibly TRBD1 (5 bases). The sequenced sample was peripheral blood. CDR3 in amino acids: CASSGQGNTIYF. The CDR3 coding sequence is TGTGCCAGCAGCGGACAAGGAAACACCATATATTTT.